A selection of T cell receptor beta chains follows, all from one sample in a study of T-cell memory formation after mild COVID-19. TCRdb reprocessed the 5' RACE reads via MiXCR and lists one record per CDR3 protein. Of 350,000 to 500,000 distinct CDR3 sequences listed, 15% to 20% were seen once; the top ten hold under 25%. Material for sequencing was PBMCs or a T cell subset sorted from them (not recorded which). The receptors stem from a man in his late teens or twenties who had mild COVID-19 (a few samples of this study predate the infection). Cell type and time point are not known. Both conserved end residues are part of each CDR3. The D gene is left open where the match is weak. Clone size is given for some rows only: seen once, a few or many times, or a class if the clone is expanded.

TRBD2	few	TRBJ2-3	TRBV4-3	TGCGCCAGCAGCCCTTGGGGGGGACGGAGCACAGATACGCAGTATTTT	CASSPWGGRSTDTQYF
NA	few	TRBJ2-5	TRBV20-1	TGCAGTGCTAGAGACGCTACGGGGGCTCAGGAGACCCAGTACTTC	CSARDATGAQETQYF
TRBD2	many	TRBJ2-1	TRBV11-1	TGTGCCAGCAGCGACACTAGCGGGGGGGTCGATGAGCAGTTCTTC	CASSDTSGGVDEQFF
NA	NA	TRBJ1-5	TRBV7-8	TGTGCCAGCAGCTTAGGGACAGCTAGCAATCAGCCCCAGCATTTT	CASSLGTASNQPQHF
NA	few	TRBJ1-1	TRBV7-6	TGTGCCAGCAGCTTAGCCCCCAGGGGAGGTTTAGCTTTCTTT	CASSLAPRGGLAFF
TRBD2	few	TRBJ2-3	TRBV12-3/TRBV12-4	TGTGCCAGCAGAGCGGGGGCGCCCACAGATACGCAGTATTTT	CASRAGAPTDTQYF
NA	NA	TRBJ2-1	TRBV2	TGTGCCAGCAGTGGGGTAGCGGAGCTAGGAGAGTTATTC	CASSGVAELGELF
NA	NA	TRBJ2-3	TRBV3-1	TGTGCCAGCAGCCTGACAGGTCTCTCCAAGACGCAGTATTTT	CASSLTGLSKTQYF
NA	few	TRBJ1-2	TRBV24-1	TGTGCCACCAGTGACCCAACAGTTAACTATGGCTACACCTTC	CATSDPTVNYGYTF
NA	few	TRBJ2-5	TRBV6-5	TGTGCCAGCAGTTACTCGAGGGAAGACCCCCAAGAGACCCAGTACTTC	CASSYSREDPQETQYF
NA	few	TRBJ2-2	TRBV27	TGTGCCAGCAGTTTATCCCCGGGCGGGGAGCTGTTTTTT	CASSLSPGGELFF
NA	few	TRBJ1-6	TRBV6-5	TGTGCCAGCAGACAGGGATTTGGTTCACCCCTCCACTTT	CASRQGFGSPLHF
TRBD1	NA	TRBJ1-4	TRBV29-1	TGCAGCGTTGAGGCCCTGCGGGCGACAGGGTCCAAGGAAAAACTGTTTTTT	CSVEALRATGSKEKLFF
NA	NA	TRBJ2-3	TRBV7-8	TGTGCCAGCAGCTTAGGGGCTCTGAATACGCAGTATTTT	CASSLGALNTQYF
TRBD1	few	TRBJ1-1	TRBV5-1	TGCGCCAGCAGCCCGGGACAGGGGGCAGGAGACACTGAAGCTTTCTTT	CASSPGQGAGDTEAFF
NA	NA	TRBJ2-3	TRBV7-9	TGTGCCAGCACCAATCTCAGGGACCTTGGGAGCACAGATACGCAGTATTTT	CASTNLRDLGSTDTQYF
NA	few	TRBJ2-7	TRBV9	TGTGCCAGCAGCCCGGCCAGGGGCTACGAGCAGTACTTC	CASSPARGYEQYF
NA	NA	TRBJ2-7	TRBV2	TGTGCCAGCAGTCGGGACAACCGCAACGAGCAGTACTTC	CASSRDNRNEQYF
TRBD1	NA	TRBJ2-7	TRBV5-6	TGTGCCAGCAGTTCTCGGGACAGCGCTTTTTACGAGCAGTACTTC	CASSSRDSAFYEQYF
NA	few	TRBJ1-6	TRBV18	TGTGCCAGCTCACCAAGGGGGGGCTCTGATAATTCACCCCTCCACTTT	CASSPRGGSDNSPLHF
NA	few	TRBJ2-3	TRBV6-5	TGTGCCAGCAGTTACTCCCCTCGGGGCAGTACAGATACGCAGTATTTT	CASSYSPRGSTDTQYF
TRBD1	few	TRBJ1-2	TRBV6-5	TGTGCCAGCAGTTACCACCCCCCGGGACAGCCCCGTGGCTATGGCTACACCTTC	CASSYHPPGQPRGYGYTF
NA	few	TRBJ2-3	TRBV3-1	TGTGCCAGAAGGACAACCACAGATACGCAGTATTTT	CARRTTTDTQYF
NA	few	TRBJ2-5	TRBV12-3/TRBV12-4	TGTGCCAGCAGTCCCAGGGTAAGGAAAGAGACCCAGTACTTC	CASSPRVRKETQYF
NA	NA	TRBJ1-6	TRBV4-1	TGCGCCAGCAGACAACTCCTGGAGGAATATAATTCACCCCTCCACTTT	CASRQLLEEYNSPLHF
NA	NA	TRBJ2-1	TRBV7-9	TGTGCCAGCAGCCCTCAGGGGGGCCGGCGGGCCTACAATGAGCAGTTCTTC	CASSPQGGRRAYNEQFF
TRBD1	NA	TRBJ1-2	TRBV12-3/TRBV12-4	TGTGCCAGCAGGGATCGGACAGGGGAATATGGCTACACCTTC	CASRDRTGEYGYTF
NA	few	TRBJ2-7	TRBV7-9	TGTGCCAGCAGCTCGGGGTTCTCCTACGAGCAGTACTTC	CASSSGFSYEQYF
NA	NA	TRBJ2-1	TRBV20-1	TGCAGTGCTAGAGATTGGGGGGCGAGGGGCTACAATGAGCAGTTCTTC	CSARDWGARGYNEQFF
NA	NA	TRBJ2-3	TRBV7-2	TGTGCCAGCAGCTCCCGATATACGCAGTATTTT	CASSSRYTQYF
TRBD1	few	TRBJ1-2	TRBV12-3/TRBV12-4	TGTGCCAGCAGCCGGACAGGGGCCTATGGCTACACCTTC	CASSRTGAYGYTF
NA	NA	TRBJ1-1	TRBV5-5	TGTGCCAGCAGCTTCCTCGAGTGGGGCACTGAAGCTTTCTTT	CASSFLEWGTEAFF
NA	NA	TRBJ2-5	TRBV6-5	TGTGCCAGCAACAGGGATGAGACCCAGTACTTC	CASNRDETQYF
TRBD2	NA	TRBJ2-3	TRBV7-6	TGTGCCAGCAGCCCAAGGCCTAGCGGGGGGGCCGGGGATACGCAGTATTTT	CASSPRPSGGAGDTQYF
NA	NA	TRBJ2-5	TRBV4-1	TGCGCCAGCAGCCAAGGTTTGAGGGGCGGTGTGACCCAGTACTTC	CASSQGLRGGVTQYF
NA	few	TRBJ1-2	TRBV7-2	TGTGCCAGCAGCCATGACAGTAACTATGGCTACACCTTC	CASSHDSNYGYTF
NA	NA	TRBJ2-6	TRBV27	TGTGCCAGCACTGAAAGGGCCCGTTTAACTGGGGCCAACGTCCTGACTTTC	CASTERARLTGANVLTF
NA	few	TRBJ2-5	TRBV19	TGTGCCAGTAGTCCTCGCCCGGACAGTTGGGAGACCCAGTACTTC	CASSPRPDSWETQYF
NA	NA	TRBJ2-1	TRBV3-1	TGTGCCAGCAGCCAAGAAAGCTACCAGGAGAACTACAATGAGCAGTTCTTC	CASSQESYQENYNEQFF